These 3 T cell receptor beta chains were sequenced from one sample in a study of patients and donors after allogeneic stem cell transplantation. TCRdb ran MiXCR on the RT-PCR reads and lists one entry per CDR3 protein. The sample contains 800,000 to 1,000,000 distinct CDR3 sequences, about a sixth of which appear only once. Sequenced material: blood, either unsorted or a sorted T cell fraction (not recorded which). All receptors come from a human donor who was either an allogeneic HSCT recipient or a stem cell or donor lymphocyte infusion donor (not recorded which). It is not recorded whose cells these are; they may come from a transplant donor.

This clonotype has only a few counts. The V call is TRBV6-5, the J call TRBJ2-3, with TRBD2 identical over 10 bases. Germline loops: CDR1 MNHEY, CDR2 SVGAGI. The V and J ends lost 2 bases and 0 bases, in that order; junction bases with no gene match: 11. The CDR3 has 19 amino acids. In DNA, the CDR3 is TGTGCCAGCAGTTACCCTCGGACTAGCGGAGACTTTAGCACAGATACGCAGTATTTT. Translation gives CASSYPRTSGDFSTDTQYF.

This clonotype was recorded a few times. J is TRBJ2-5 and V is TRBV29-1, with D perhaps matching TRBD2 (6 bases). CDR1 SQVTM and CDR2 ANQGSEA come from the germline V gene. Trimming shortened V by 7 bases and J by 5 bases, and 23 bases separated the two germline ends. The CDR3 runs 15 residues. This CDR3 is CSARRGSGSLETQYF. DNA of the CDR3: TGCAGCGCCCGCCGGGGATCCGGGAGTCTCGAGACCCAGTACTTC.

This sequence joins TRBV6-1 and TRBJ2-2; 7 bases map to TRBD2. This CDR3 is 15 amino acids long. After removal of 7 bases from V and 3 bases from J, the junction contained 8 bases not matched to a gene. The germline CDR1 and CDR2 sequences are MNHNS and SASEGT. The CDR3 DNA is TGTGCCAGCATATGGGCGGGAGTTGACACCGGGGAGCTGTTTTTT. Its translation is CASIWAGVDTGELFF.